This T cell receptor (beta chain) was sequenced in a study of ipilimumab plus nivolumab after autologous stem cell transplantation. About the study: DLBCL patients had primary refractory or relapsed disease.

A word on this clone: The antigen is undetermined.

Libraries were prepared by immunoSEQ multiplex PCR; TCRdb keeps only in-frame clonotypes and omits some of them. Among 17,000 or so clones listed, approximately 75% were seen once. Study results and caveats: The authors say TCR, Treg and microbiome findings warrant further study.

The germline gives CDR1 SQVTM, CDR2 ANQGSEA. Trimming cost V 2 bases and J 8 bases, with 1 base left between them. CDR3 length: 9 residues. The sequence came from a male donor with diffuse large B-cell lymphoma. This chain connects TRBV29-1 to TRBJ2-1, with unresolved D. The sequencing here drew on PBMCs, taken in a trial of ipilimumab plus nivolumab as post-transplant consolidation. CDR3 protein: CSVEYEQFF. CDR3 nucleotides: TGCAGCGTTGAATATGAGCAGTTCTTC.